This TCR beta chain emerged from a study of TIL therapy for anti-PD-1-resistant metastatic lung cancer. Sequencing used immunoSEQ v3. Measured with immunoSEQ multiplex PCR; TCRdb has only the in-frame clones, and not every one. The repertoire holds about 50,000 clones, about two thirds seen once, with roughly 6% in the top ten. The time point denotes: pre-treatment sample, taken before nivolumab and TIL therapy. Tumor tissue came from excised metastases, mostly pleural nodules or supraclavicular lymph nodes. The CDR3 consists of 14 residues. The germline gives CDR1 KGHSH, CDR2 LQKENI. V was pared by 1 base and J by 2 bases, with 9 bases between.

The chain is built from TRBV18 and TRBJ2-7; D could derive from TRBD1 or TRBD2 (5 bases each). Sequencing was performed on tumor tissue, taken at baseline. The sequence was collected from a person between 25 and 80 years old with non-small cell lung cancer. The CDR3 here is CASSPRGETYEQYF. The CDR3 nucleotides read TGTGCCAGCTCACCACGAGGGGAAACCTACGAGCAGTACTTC.